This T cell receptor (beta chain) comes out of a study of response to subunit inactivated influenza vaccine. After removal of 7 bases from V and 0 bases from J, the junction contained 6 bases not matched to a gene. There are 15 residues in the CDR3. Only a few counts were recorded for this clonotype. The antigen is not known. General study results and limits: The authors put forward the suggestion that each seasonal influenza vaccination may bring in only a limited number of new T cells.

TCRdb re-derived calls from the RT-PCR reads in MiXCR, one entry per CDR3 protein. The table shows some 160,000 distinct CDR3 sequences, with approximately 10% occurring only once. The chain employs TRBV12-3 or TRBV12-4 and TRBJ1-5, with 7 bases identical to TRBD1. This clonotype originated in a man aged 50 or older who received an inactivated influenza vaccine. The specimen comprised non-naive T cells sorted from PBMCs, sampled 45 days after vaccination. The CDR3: CASKPTGSSNQPQHF. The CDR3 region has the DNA TGTGCCAGCAAGCCGACAGGGTCTAGCAATCAGCCCCAGCATTTT.